The TCR beta chain under discussion was sequenced for a study of cytomegalovirus exposure and HLA in healthy donors. Across the whole study: Earlier, some 200 million T cells were analyzed, and around 100 million unique TCR beta sequences were found among them. The study, taken as a whole, reports: Many donors shared some public TCRs, even though most TCR sequences were rare. In a later analysis, DRB1 alleles had the most associated TCRs; HLA-C alleles the fewest.

This CDR3 comprises 15 residues. Germline lookup yields CDR1 MNHEY and CDR2 SMNVEV (reference sequence). Deletions cut 0 bases from V and 3 bases from J, with 11 bases between. Primers included in the PCR were 60 Vbeta and 13 Jbeta primers. Sequenced by immunoSEQ multiplex PCR; TCRdb stores in-frame clones only, minus some. The table records around 100,000 clones, more than 75% of them present only once. For this clone: Its antigen is as yet unknown.

V usage is TRBV27 and J usage is TRBJ1-1, with unresolved D. The sample taken for sequencing was PBMCs. The origin of this receptor is a woman between 18 and 29 years old in good health and CMV-seropositive. The CDR3 loop is CASSLSNEGYTEAFF. Here the CDR3 DNA reads TGTGCCAGCAGTTTATCGAACGAGGGATACACTGAAGCTTTCTTT.